This is a list of T cell receptor beta chains from one sample in a study of CD8+CD57+ T cells in acquired aplastic anemia. Using its own MiXCR run on the reads, TCRdb lists one record per CDR3 protein. The sample includes 170,000 or so distinct CDR3 sequences, about three fifths of them seen just once. The sequenced sample was sorted CD4+, CD8+, or CD8+CD57+ T cells (not recorded which) from PBMCs. The receptor set was obtained from a human donor with aplastic anemia. CDR3s leave out the opening cysteine and the closing phenylalanine or tryptophan. Each record gives: J gene, V gene, CDR3 protein.

TRBJ2-1,TRBV7-3,ASSLLAGDEQF
TRBJ1-4,TRBV7-2,ASSLVPGGLF
TRBJ1-4,TRBV12-3/TRBV12-4,ASSPTGSEEKLF
TRBJ2-7,TRBV12-3/TRBV12-4,ASSSDNSYEQY
TRBJ1-4,TRBV3-1,ASSQETTATNEKLF
TRBJ2-3,TRBV7-4,ASSIAGLAIDTQY
TRBJ2-1,TRBV2,ASSWGDDNEQF
TRBJ2-3,TRBV2,ASTMGLAGADTQY
TRBJ1-2,TRBV7-8,ASSLVGTNYGYT
TRBJ2-5,TRBV5-1,ASSWGDRGQETQY
TRBJ1-4,TRBV12-3/TRBV12-4,ASSLRTGLANEKLF
TRBJ2-7,TRBV5-1,ASSYTGIGGAYEQY
TRBJ1-2,TRBV19,ASSSDIGANGYT
TRBJ1-2,TRBV5-6,ASSLHSSYYGYT
TRBJ2-7,TRBV7-3,ASSLLSGGGYEQY
TRBJ2-7,TRBV29-1,SQGATGSVYEQY
TRBJ2-7,TRBV2,ASSEIVTGGSYEQY
TRBJ1-6,TRBV7-2,ASSHTGNNSPLH
TRBJ1-2,TRBV5-4,ASSPGQHGYT
TRBJ1-1,TRBV10-3,AISPTGTNTEAF
TRBJ1-2,TRBV30,AWSTRDSNYGYT
TRBJ2-3,TRBV29-1,SAGRLNGDTQY
TRBJ2-1,TRBV20-1,SARDWTSGASNEQF
TRBJ2-2,TRBV15,ATSRDIGDSGGELF
TRBJ2-7,TRBV7-2,ASSPWTYEQY
TRBJ2-5,TRBV11-2,ASSSERVAGDFGTQY
.,TRBV7-6,ASSRDRDNEQF
TRBJ2-3,TRBV9,ASSNLEADTQY
TRBJ1-2,TRBV6-5,ASSYSTLYGYT
TRBJ2-7,TRBV5-5,ASSLVPGAYEQY
TRBJ2-5,TRBV24-1,ATSGEWTSKGVETQY
TRBJ2-7,TRBV6-1,AIRTGDSDEQY